This T cell receptor beta chain came from a study of blood T cells in healthy people across ages. Overall study results and limits: PBMCs that were unsorted prevented a conclusive naive versus antigen-experienced comparison. Estimates of total diversity, which came from one million sequenced T cells, were considered to be underestimates.

The CDR3 spans 14 residues. V was trimmed by 4 bases and J by 4 bases, leaving 11 bases between them. CDR1 is LGHNT and CDR2 is FRNRAP in the germline V gene. Remarks on this clonotype: Its antigen is unknown.

The second PCR ran 7 to 11 cycles with a sample-barcoded 5' primer and J-beta primers. TCRdb used MiXCR to reprocess the 5' RACE reads, holding one entry per CDR3 protein. This sample has over 1,200,000 distinct CDR3 sequences; roughly 60% occur once, and the top ten carry 6.5% to 8.5%. The chain recombines TRBV12-5 with TRBJ2-1; the D is unclear. The TCR sequence derives from a young man in good health. The sequenced sample consisted of blood. CDR3 sequence (DNA): TGTGCTAGTGGTTGGGATTTGTCTTACAATGAGCAGTTCTTC. This sequence encodes CASGWDLSYNEQFF.